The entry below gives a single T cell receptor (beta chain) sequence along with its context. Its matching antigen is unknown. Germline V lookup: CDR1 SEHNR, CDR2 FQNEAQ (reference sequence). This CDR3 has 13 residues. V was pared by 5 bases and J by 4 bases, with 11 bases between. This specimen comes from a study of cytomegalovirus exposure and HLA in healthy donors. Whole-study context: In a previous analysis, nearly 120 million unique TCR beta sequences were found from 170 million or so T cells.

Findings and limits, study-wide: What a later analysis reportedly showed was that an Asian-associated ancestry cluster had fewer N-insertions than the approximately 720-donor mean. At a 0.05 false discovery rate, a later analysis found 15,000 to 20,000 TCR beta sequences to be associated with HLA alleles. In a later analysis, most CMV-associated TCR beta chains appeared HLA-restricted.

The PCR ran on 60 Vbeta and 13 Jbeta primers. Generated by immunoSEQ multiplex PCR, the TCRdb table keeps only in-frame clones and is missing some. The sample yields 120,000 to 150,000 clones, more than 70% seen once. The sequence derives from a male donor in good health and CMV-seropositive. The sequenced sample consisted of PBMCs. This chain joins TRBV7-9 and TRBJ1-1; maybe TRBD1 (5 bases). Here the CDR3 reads CASSTTRGTEAFF. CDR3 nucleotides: TGTGCCAGCAGCACCACAAGGGGCACTGAAGCTTTCTTT. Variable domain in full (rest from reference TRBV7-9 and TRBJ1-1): DTGVSQNPRHKITKRGQNVTFRCDPISEHNRLYWYRQTLGQGPEFLTYFQNEAQLEKSRLLSDRFSAERPKGSFSTLEIQRTEQGDSAMYLCASSTTRGTEAFFGQGTRLTVV.